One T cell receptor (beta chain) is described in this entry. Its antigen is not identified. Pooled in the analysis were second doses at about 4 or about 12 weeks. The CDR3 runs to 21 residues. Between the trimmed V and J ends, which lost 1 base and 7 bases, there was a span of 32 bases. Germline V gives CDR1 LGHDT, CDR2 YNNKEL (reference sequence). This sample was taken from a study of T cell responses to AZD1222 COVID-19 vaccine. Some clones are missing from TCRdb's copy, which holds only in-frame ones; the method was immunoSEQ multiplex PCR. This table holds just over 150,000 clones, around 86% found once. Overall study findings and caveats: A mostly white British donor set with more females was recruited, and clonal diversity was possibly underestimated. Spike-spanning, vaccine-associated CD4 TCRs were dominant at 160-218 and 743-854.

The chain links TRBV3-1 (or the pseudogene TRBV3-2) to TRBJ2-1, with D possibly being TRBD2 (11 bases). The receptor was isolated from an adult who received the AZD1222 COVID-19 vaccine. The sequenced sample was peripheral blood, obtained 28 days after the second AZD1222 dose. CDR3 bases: TGTGCCAGCAGCCAAGTTACGGGACAGGGGATAAGGACTAGCGGGCGAAATGAGCAGTTCTTC. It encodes CASSQVTGQGIRTSGRNEQFF.